This TCR beta chain was identified during a study of T-cell reconstitution after alpha-beta-depleted transplantation in children. Unique molecular identifiers were incorporated during preparation of the TCRbeta library. TCRdb recomputed calls from the PCR reads with MiXCR, one row per CDR3 protein. The sample lists more than 150,000 distinct CDR3 sequences, 13% to 15% occurring once. This sequence was found in a human donor who donated a stem cell graft to a child with acute lymphoblastic leukemia. The sequenced sample was PBMCs from the stem cell graft donor, obtained from the stem cell graft.

The CDR3 loop is CASSLGPSYGYTF. CDR3 in DNA: TGTGCCAGCAGCTTGGGACCCTCCTATGGCTACACCTTC. The chain carries TRBV7-9 and TRBJ1-2; D is possibly TRBD1 (5 bases). CDR3 length equals 13 residues. Germline assignment: CDR1 SEHNR and CDR2 FQNEAQ (reference sequence). The germline V and J ends were trimmed by 3 bases and 4 bases, with 9 bases remaining between them.